Following are 17 T cell receptor beta chains from one sample sequenced in a study of human T cells and chemical hapten exposure. TCRdb recomputed calls from the RACE reads with MiXCR, one row per CDR3 protein. The sample lists tens of thousands of distinct CDR3 sequences; roughly 9.9% were seen once. Time point indicated: pre-sensitization, week 0. Treatment given: therapeutic diphenylcyclopropenone sensitization with weekly scalp DPC. The specimen was whole blood, collected in connection with sensitization to the hapten diphenylcyclopropenone (DPC). The source of these receptors is a woman between 40 and 50 years old with alopecia areata. Some clones in this sample may be carry-over from other donors' samples.

This clonotype has a count of ten or more. The rearrangement uses TRBV7-9 and TRBJ2-5, with TRBD2 matching over 8 bases. Losses at the gene ends were 1 base for V and 5 bases for J; bases not matched to a gene: 3. This CDR3 comprises 14 residues. Germline V gives CDR1 SEHNR, CDR2 FQNEAQ (reference sequence). CDR3 nucleotide sequence: TGTGCCAGCAGCTTAGGAGCGGGGGCTGAGACCCAGTACTTC. Translation gives CASSLGAGAETQYF.

V and J are TRBV4-2 and TRBJ1-1; D might be TRBD1 (5 bases). The CDR3 has 14 amino acids. V was clipped by 0 bases and J by 8 bases, with 13 bases between them. CDR1 is LGHNA, CDR2 YNFKEQ, per germline. CDR3: CASSQDFGTSEAFF. CDR3 DNA sequence: TGTGCCAGCAGCCAAGATTTTGGGACCTCCGAAGCTTTCTTT.

The V call is TRBV28, the J call TRBJ1-4; 8 bases map to TRBD1. CDR1 and CDR2 from the germline V gene are MDHEN and SYDVKM. The CDR3 extends over 14 amino acids. The trim removed 6 bases at V and 8 bases at J, leaving 8 bases unmatched. CDR3 amino acids: CASRKTGAGEKLFF. CDR3 in DNA: TGTGCCAGCAGAAAGACAGGGGCAGGCGAAAAACTGTTTTTT.

Ten or more counts support this clonotype. This rearrangement joins TRBV6-5 to TRBJ1-1; the D is unclear. Per germline, CDR1 MNHEY and CDR2 SVGAGI. The length of the CDR3 is 14 residues. V was trimmed by 3 bases and J by 0 bases, leaving 8 bases between them. The CDR3, as DNA: TGTGCCAGCAGTTATCAGAGACTGAACACTGAAGCTTTCTTT. Encoded protein: CASSYQRLNTEAFF.

This clonotype came up a few times. The J gene is TRBJ2-1, the V gene TRBV4-1; D perhaps matches TRBD2 (6 bases). The V end was cut by 0 bases, the J end by 5 bases, with 11 bases between. The CDR3 loop spans 15 amino acids. In germline, CDR1 is MGHRA, CDR2 YSYEKL. The CDR3 region has the DNA TGCGCCAGCAGCCAAGAGGTCCGGACTAACAATGAGCAGTTCTTC. It is translated as CASSQEVRTNNEQFF.

The chain has TRBV4-3 and TRBJ2-7; no clear D. The CDR3 is made up of 15 amino acids. Trimming stripped 0 bases from V and 3 bases from J, with 12 bases between. CDR1 LGHNA and CDR2 YSLEER come from the germline V gene. As DNA, the CDR3 is TGCGCCAGCAGCCAAGACTTTGGGCAGGACTACGAGCAGTACTTC. This codes for CASSQDFGQDYEQYF.

The chain employs TRBV2 and TRBJ2-2; D remains ambiguous. The CDR3 consists of 15 residues. Looked up from germline, CDR1 is SNHLY and CDR2 is FYNNEI. The germline V and J ends were trimmed by 2 bases and 2 bases, with 9 bases remaining between them. Written as DNA, the CDR3 is TGTGCCAGCAGTGAAATCGCGGCCAACACCGGGGAGCTGTTTTTT. Its translation: CASSEIAANTGELFF.

This clonotype was counted a few times. The J gene is TRBJ1-6, the V gene TRBV7-2; 7 bases fit TRBD1. CDR1 and CDR2 (germline): SGHTA, FQGNSA. V was pared by 1 base and J by 9 bases, with 6 bases of the junction left unmatched. CDR3 size: 15 residues. As DNA, the CDR3 is TGTGCCAGCAGCTTAGAGGGGGCAACGGGTTCACCCCTCCACTTT. Encoded protein: CASSLEGATGSPLHF.

This clonotype occurred many times. This chain uses TRBV12-3 or TRBV12-4 with TRBJ1-3; TRBD1 might be the D (6 bases). Trimming removed 6 bases at V and 3 bases at J, with 15 bases between. CDR3 length: 15 residues. CDR3 protein: CASRTVGAYGNTIYF. DNA for the CDR3: TGTGCCAGCAGAACCGTGGGGGCATATGGAAACACCATATATTTT.

CDR3 coding DNA: TGCAGTGCTAGGGGACAGGGGGACACTGAAGCTTTCTTT. Translation: CSARGQGDTEAFF. The V and J genes are TRBV20-1 and TRBJ1-1; 11 bases fit TRBD1. CDR3 length: 13 residues. V lost 3 bases and J lost 3; bases outside the gene matches: 0. Germline values: CDR1 DFQATT, CDR2 SNEGSKA (reference sequence).

In this sample, this clonotype turned up many times. This chain connects TRBV6-5 to TRBJ2-7, with TRBD2 identical over 8 bases. The ends lost 0 bases at V and 2 bases at J; junction bases unmatched: 3. The V gene's germline CDR1 is MNHEY and CDR2 SVGAGI. This CDR3 region has 15 residues. CDR3 in amino acids: CASSYSGLGTYEQYF. CDR3 bases: TGTGCCAGCAGTTACTCGGGACTAGGGACCTACGAGCAGTACTTC.

This chain connects TRBV6-5 to TRBJ2-1, with unresolved D. CDR3 length equals 15 residues. Germline values: CDR1 MNHEY, CDR2 SVGAGI. The germline V and J ends were trimmed by 6 bases and 6 bases, with 18 bases remaining between them. The CDR3 bases are TGTGCCAGCAGGGGCCTACTATCGCTCGCCAATGAGCAGTTCTTC. Translated, it gives CASRGLLSLANEQFF.

This clonotype was detected ten times or more. The chain has TRBV11-2 and TRBJ1-1; 9 nucleotides line up with TRBD1. Looked up from germline, CDR1 is SGHAT and CDR2 is FQNNGV. The CDR3 has 16 amino acids. Losses at the gene ends were 4 bases for V and 2 bases for J; bases not matched to a gene: 8. The CDR3 nucleotides read TGTGCCAGCAGCTGGGACAGGGTCAGGAAAAACACTGAAGCTTTCTTT. Protein product: CASSWDRVRKNTEAFF.

V usage is TRBV5-6 and J usage is TRBJ2-3; D tentatively reads TRBD1 or TRBD2 (5 bases each). The CDR3 has 14 amino acids. V was cut by 0 bases and J by 14 bases, with 19 bases left in between. Looked up from germline, CDR1 is SGHDT and CDR2 is YYEEEE. In nucleotides, the CDR3 is TGTGCCAGCAGCTTGGTTGGGACCCCAAGACCGCGGTATTTT. It yields the protein CASSLVGTPRPRYF.

This clonotype was observed many times. The rearrangement joins TRBV4-1 to TRBJ1-1, with unresolved D. The germline gives CDR1 MGHRA, CDR2 YSYEKL. The length of the CDR3 is 13 residues. The germline V and J ends were trimmed by 0 bases and 6 bases, with 8 bases remaining between them. CDR3 coding DNA: TGCGCCAGCAGCCAAGATTGGAGGGCTGAAGCTTTCTTT. This codes for CASSQDWRAEAFF.

Only a few counts were recorded for this clonotype. The chain has TRBV11-3 and TRBJ2-7, with 8 nucleotides matching TRBD1. Germline-derived CDR1 and CDR2 are SGHNT and YENEEA. The CDR3 has 14 residues. V dropped 5 bases and J dropped 3; count of bases not matched to a gene: 6. The CDR3 bases are TGTGCCAGCAGCCTCGGACAGGGATACTACGAGCAGTACTTC. This translates into CASSLGQGYYEQYF.

This clonotype was observed a handful of times. The V call is TRBV11-2, the J call TRBJ2-7; possibly TRBD1 for D (6 bases). From germline, CDR1 is SGHAT and CDR2 FQNNGV. V was shortened by 5 bases and J by 4 bases, with 15 bases between the two germline ends. The CDR3 consists of 14 residues. The CDR3 loop is CASSTPGQRYEQYF. As DNA, the CDR3 is TGTGCCAGCAGCACCCCGGGACAAAGATACGAGCAGTACTTC.